This T cell receptor beta chain was identified in a study of blood T cell repertoires in COVID-19 (dated by TCRdb to the early 2020s). Regarding the complete study: Recovered participants in ImmuneRACE Cohort 3 were defined as having two consecutive negative NP/OP PCR tests, clearance from a healthcare professional, or resolution of symptoms. HLA class I and class II types, where available, came from metadata supplied by the sample provider rather than from assay-based typing. Collaborator samples came from the United States, Italy and Spain and covered acute and convalescent phases of COVID-19. Sample metadata almost always included a de-identified subject ID, COVID-19 status, age in years and sex. The repertoires were released in a freely available public database intended as a resource for research on the immune response to SARS-CoV-2. Samples were obtained from the ongoing ImmuneRACE study (first 160 participants) and from about 1,300 subjects provided by 6 global collaborators. Subjects who had been exposed to COVID-19, were actively infected with it, or had recovered from it provided the deeply sampled blood TCRbeta repertoires that made up the dataset. The prospective study material was composed of cDNA or gDNA derived from T cells, B-cell-depleted T cells, or PBMCs. Findings and caveats that apply to the study as a whole: The quantity of clinical and demographic metadata differed by source and by participant and was supplied without curation.

Its CDR3 holds 15 amino acids, cysteine through phenylalanine. Of all the DNA, just the CDR3 is kept, 45 bases in frame from base 1. In the germline V gene, CDR1 corresponds to MGHRA and CDR2 to YSYEKL. Germline trimming: 2 bases from V, 3 bases from J; junction bases outside gene matches: 6. TCRbeta CDR3 regions were amplified from genomic DNA by means of the immunoSEQ Assay, a bias-controlled multiplex PCR. As for how the authors treated the data: Within the assay, amplification of reference gene primers was used to estimate how many nucleated cells each sample contained. To quantify the absolute abundance of each unique TCRbeta CDR3 rearrangement, sequence reads were collapsed and filtered. For each sample, productive Simpson clonality was calculated as the square root of Simpson's diversity index over productive rearrangements. TCRdb provides this immuneACCESS table in a form limited to in-frame rearrangements. Some clones are lacking; in checked studies, under half of them reflect an unresolved V gene, and why the rest are absent is not known. For V, J and clone size, that table is used; D and trimming come from the DNA. This sample lists some 200,000 clones; about 90% were detected once. Roughly 3.2% of the sample is held by the ten biggest clonotypes.

Participants in the prospective study were enrolled through a virtual design, were aged about 18 to 90 years, and lived in roughly 24 United States geographic areas. In the prospective study, cohorts were assigned on the basis of participant-reported clinical history obtained from a screening survey and a study questionnaire. Mobile phlebotomists in the prospective study collected whole blood, serum and a nasopharyngeal or oropharyngeal swab from every participant. Prospective study participants could optionally give additional blood draws and questionnaires over a 2-month period. Before DNA extraction, blood samples from the prospective study were shipped at room temperature or frozen. Details on this clone: No antigen is known for it. Nothing much larger sits one base from this clone, and base qualities are not available.

This receptor was taken from a woman aged 45 to 65 in a cohort exposed to, infected with or recovered from COVID-19 (not recorded which). Material: PBMCs or T cells enriched from blood (not recorded which). The rearranged segments are TRBV4-1 and TRBJ2-5; 7 central nucleotides agree with TRBD2. The base sequence is TGCGCCAGCAGCCAATCGGGCGGGAGAAAAGAGACCCAGTACTTC. Its translation is CASSQSGGRKETQYF.